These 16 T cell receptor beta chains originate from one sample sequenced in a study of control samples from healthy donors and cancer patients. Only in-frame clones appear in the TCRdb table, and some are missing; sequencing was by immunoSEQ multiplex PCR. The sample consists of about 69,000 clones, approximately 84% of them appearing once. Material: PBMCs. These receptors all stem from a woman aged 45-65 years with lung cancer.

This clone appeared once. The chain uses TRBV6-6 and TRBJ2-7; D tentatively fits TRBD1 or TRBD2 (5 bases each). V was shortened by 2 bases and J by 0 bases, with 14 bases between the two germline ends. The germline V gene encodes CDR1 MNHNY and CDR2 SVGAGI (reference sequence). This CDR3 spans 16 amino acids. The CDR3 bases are TGTGCCAGCAGTTACCCTGGGACCTTAAGCTCCTACGAGCAGTACTTC. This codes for CASSYPGTLSSYEQYF.

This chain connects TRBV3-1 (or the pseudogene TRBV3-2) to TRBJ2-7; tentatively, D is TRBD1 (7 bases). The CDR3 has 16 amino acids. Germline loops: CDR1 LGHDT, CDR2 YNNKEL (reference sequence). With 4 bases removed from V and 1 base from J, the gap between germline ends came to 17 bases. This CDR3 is CASSRSGGGESYEQYF. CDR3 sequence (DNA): TGTGCCAGCAGCCGGTCAGGGGGAGGAGAGTCCTACGAGCAGTACTTC.

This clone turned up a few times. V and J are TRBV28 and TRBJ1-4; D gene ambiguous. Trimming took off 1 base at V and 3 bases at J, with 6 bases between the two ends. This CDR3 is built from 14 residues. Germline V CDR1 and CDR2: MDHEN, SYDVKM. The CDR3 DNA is TGTGCCAGCAGTTTATTAAGGTCTAATGAAAAACTGTTTTTT. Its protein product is CASSLLRSNEKLFF.

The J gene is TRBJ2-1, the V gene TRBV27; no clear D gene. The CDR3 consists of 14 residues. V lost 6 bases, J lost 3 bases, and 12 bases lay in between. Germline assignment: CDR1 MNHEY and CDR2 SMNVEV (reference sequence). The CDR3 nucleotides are TGTGCCAGCAGGGGGTCCGAGATCTACAATGAGCAGTTCTTC. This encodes CASRGSEIYNEQFF.

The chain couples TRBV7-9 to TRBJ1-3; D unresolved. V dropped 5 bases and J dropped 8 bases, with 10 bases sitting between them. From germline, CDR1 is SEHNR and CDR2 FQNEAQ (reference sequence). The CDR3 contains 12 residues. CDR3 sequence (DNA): TGTGCCAGCAGCCCCAATACGGACACCATATATTTT. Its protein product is CASSPNTDTIYF.

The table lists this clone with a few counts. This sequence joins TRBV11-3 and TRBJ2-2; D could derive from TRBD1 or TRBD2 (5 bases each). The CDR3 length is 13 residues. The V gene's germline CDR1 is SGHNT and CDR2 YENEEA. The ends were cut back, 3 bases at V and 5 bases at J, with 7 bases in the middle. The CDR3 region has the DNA TGTGCCAGCAGCTTCTGGGGGACCGGGGAGCTGTTTTTT. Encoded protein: CASSFWGTGELFF.

As DNA, the CDR3 is TGTGCCAGCAGCTTGACAGGGACTAATGAAAAACTGTTTTTT. Its translation is CASSLTGTNEKLFF. The rearrangement links TRBV7-9 to TRBJ1-4; 7 nucleotides match TRBD1. The junction had 0 bases not matched to a gene; V was cut back by 3 bases and J by 2 bases. The germline V gene encodes CDR1 SEHNR and CDR2 FQNEAQ (reference sequence). The CDR3 spans 14 residues.

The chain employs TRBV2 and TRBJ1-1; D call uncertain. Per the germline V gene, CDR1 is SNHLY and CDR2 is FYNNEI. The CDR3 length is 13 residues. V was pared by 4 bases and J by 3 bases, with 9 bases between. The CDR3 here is CASSGVGDTEAFF. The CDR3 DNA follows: TGTGCCAGCAGTGGAGTAGGAGACACTGAAGCTTTCTTT.

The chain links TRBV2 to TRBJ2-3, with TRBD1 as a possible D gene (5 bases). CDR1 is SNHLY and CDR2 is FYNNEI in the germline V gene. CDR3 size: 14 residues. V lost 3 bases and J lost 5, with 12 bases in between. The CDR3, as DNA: TGTGCCAGCAGTGATACAGGAGCAGAAGATACGCAGTATTTT. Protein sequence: CASSDTGAEDTQYF. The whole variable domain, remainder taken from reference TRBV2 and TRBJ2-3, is EPEVTQTPSHQVTQMGQEVILRCVPISNHLYFYWYRQILGQKVEFLVSFYNNEISEKSEIFDDQFSVERPDGSNFTLKIRSTKLEDSAMYFCASSDTGAEDTQYFGPGTRLTVL.

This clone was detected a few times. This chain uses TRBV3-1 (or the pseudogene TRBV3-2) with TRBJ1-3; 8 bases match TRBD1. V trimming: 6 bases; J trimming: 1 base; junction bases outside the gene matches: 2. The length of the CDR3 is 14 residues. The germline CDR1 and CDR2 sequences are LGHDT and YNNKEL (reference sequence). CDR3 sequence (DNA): TGTGCCAGCAGAGGGACAGGATCTGGAAACACCATATATTTT. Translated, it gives CASRGTGSGNTIYF.

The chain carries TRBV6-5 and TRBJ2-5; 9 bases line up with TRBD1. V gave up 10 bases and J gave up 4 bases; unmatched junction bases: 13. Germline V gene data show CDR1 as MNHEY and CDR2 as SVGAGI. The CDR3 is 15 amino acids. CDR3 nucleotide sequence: TGTGCCATCCACCGGGACAGGGTTTTGGGAGAGACCCAGTACTTC. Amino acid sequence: CAIHRDRVLGETQYF.

The CDR3 nucleotides read TGCGCCAGCAGCATCCGTGAGGGTAGCGAAAAACTGTTTTTT. Translated, it gives CASSIREGSEKLFF. The rearrangement joins TRBV5-1 to TRBJ1-4; no firm D call. The CDR3 extends over 14 amino acids. Deletions cut 4 bases from V and 8 bases from J, with 15 bases between. Germline V gene data show CDR1 as SGHRS and CDR2 as YFSETQ. Together with reference TRBV5-1 and TRBJ1-4, the CDR3 gives the full variable domain: KAGVTQTPRYLIKTRGQQVTLSCSPISGHRSVSWYQQTPGQGLQFLFEYFSETQRNKGNFPGRFSGRQFSNSRSEMNVSTLELGDSALYLCASSIREGSEKLFFGSGTQLSVL.

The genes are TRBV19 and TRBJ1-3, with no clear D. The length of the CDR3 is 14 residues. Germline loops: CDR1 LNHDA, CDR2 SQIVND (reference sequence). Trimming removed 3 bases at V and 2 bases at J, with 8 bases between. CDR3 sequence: CASSISGPGNTIYF. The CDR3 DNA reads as TGTGCCAGTAGTATCAGTGGACCTGGAAACACCATATATTTT. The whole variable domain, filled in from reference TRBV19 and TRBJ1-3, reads DGGITQSPKYLFRKEGQNVTLSCEQNLNHDAMYWYRQDPGQGLRLIYYSQIVNDFQKGDIAEGYSVSREKKESFPLTVTSAQKNPTAFYLCASSISGPGNTIYFGEGSWLTVV.

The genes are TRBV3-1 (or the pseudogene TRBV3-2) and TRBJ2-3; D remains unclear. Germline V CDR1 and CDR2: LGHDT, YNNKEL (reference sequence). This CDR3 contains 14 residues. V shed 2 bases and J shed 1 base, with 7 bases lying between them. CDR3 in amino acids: CASSQRGGTDTQYF. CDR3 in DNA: TGTGCCAGCAGCCAAAGAGGCGGCACAGATACGCAGTATTTT.

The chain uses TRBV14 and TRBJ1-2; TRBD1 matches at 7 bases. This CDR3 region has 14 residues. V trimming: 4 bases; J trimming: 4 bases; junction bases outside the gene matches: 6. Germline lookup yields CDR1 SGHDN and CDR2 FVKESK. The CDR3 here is CASSPGQNLYGYTF. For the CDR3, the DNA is TGTGCCAGCAGCCCGGGACAGAATCTCTATGGCTACACCTTC. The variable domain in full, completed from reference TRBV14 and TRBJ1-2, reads EAGVTQFPSHSVIEKGQTVTLRCDPISGHDNLYWYRRVMGKEIKFLLHFVKESKQDESGMPNNRFLAERTGGTYSTLKVQPAELEDSGVYFCASSPGQNLYGYTFGSGTRLTVV.

The CDR3 DNA reads TGTGCCAGCAGTTACGACAGGGGGCTCTACGAGCAGTACTTC. This sequence encodes CASSYDRGLYEQYF. The chain carries TRBV6-6 and TRBJ2-7, with 10 nucleotides matching TRBD1. The CDR3 is 14 residues long. V was pared by 2 bases and J by 3 bases, with 1 base of the junction left unmatched. The V gene's germline CDR1 is MNHNY and CDR2 SVGAGI (reference sequence).